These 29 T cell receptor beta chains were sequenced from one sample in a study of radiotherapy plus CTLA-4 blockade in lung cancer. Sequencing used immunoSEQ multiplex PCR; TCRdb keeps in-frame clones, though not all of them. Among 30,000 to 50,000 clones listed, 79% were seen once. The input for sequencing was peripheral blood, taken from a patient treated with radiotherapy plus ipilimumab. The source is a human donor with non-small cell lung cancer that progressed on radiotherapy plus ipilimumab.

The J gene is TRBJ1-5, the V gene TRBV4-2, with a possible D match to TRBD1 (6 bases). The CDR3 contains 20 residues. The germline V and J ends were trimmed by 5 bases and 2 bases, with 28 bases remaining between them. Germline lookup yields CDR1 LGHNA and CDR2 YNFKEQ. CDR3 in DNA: TGTGCCAGCAGCAAAGGGGATTTTAAGGGGGGGGCAAAGGGCAATCAGCCCCAGCATTTT. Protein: CASSKGDFKGGAKGNQPQHF.

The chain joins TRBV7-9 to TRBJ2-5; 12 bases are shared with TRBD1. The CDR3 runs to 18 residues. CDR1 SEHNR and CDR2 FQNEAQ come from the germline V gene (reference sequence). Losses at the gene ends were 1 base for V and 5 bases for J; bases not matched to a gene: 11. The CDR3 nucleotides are TGTGCCAGCAGCTTAGAGGGGGGACAGGGGGCAGATTGGGAGACCCAGTACTTC. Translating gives CASSLEGGQGADWETQYF.

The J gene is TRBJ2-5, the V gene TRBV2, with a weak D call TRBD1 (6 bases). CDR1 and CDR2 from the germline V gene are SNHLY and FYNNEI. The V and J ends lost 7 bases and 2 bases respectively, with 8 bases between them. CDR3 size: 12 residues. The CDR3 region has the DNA TGTGCCAGCAACAGGGTTCAAGAGACCCAGTACTTC. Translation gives CASNRVQETQYF.

CDR3 DNA: TGTGCCAGCAGACCCAGGACAGGGAGATACGAGCAGTACTTC. This translates into CASRPRTGRYEQYF. V usage is TRBV27 and J usage is TRBJ2-7; the match to TRBD1 covers 8 bases. Trimming removed 6 bases from V and 4 bases from J; junction bases left unmatched: 8. The CDR3 spans 14 residues. From germline, CDR1 is MNHEY and CDR2 SMNVEV (reference sequence).

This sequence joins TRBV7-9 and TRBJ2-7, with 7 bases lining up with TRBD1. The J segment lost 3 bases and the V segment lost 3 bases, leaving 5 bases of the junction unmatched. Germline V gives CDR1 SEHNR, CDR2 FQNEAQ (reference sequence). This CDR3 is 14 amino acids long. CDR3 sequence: CASSLSDRDYEQYF. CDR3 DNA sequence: TGTGCCAGCAGCTTGTCCGACAGGGACTACGAGCAGTACTTC.

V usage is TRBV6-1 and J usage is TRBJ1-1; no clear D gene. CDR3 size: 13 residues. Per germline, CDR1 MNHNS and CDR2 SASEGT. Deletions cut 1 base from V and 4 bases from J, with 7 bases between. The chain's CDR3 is CASSEVAGTEAFF. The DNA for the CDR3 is TGTGCCAGCAGTGAAGTTGCCGGCACTGAAGCTTTCTTT.

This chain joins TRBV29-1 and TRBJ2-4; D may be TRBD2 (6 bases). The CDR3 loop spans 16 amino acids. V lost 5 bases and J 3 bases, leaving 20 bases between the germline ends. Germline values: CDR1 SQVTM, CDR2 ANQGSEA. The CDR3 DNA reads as TGCAGCGTTTACGAGGTGCGGGACGACGTCAAAAACATTCAGTACTTC. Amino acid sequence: CSVYEVRDDVKNIQYF.

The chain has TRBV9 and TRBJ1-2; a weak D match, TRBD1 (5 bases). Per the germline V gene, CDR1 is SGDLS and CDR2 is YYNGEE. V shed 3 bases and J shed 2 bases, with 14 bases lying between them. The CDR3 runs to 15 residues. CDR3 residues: CASSGRGGNNYGYTF. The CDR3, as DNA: TGTGCCAGCAGCGGGCGGGGGGGGAACAACTATGGCTACACCTTC.

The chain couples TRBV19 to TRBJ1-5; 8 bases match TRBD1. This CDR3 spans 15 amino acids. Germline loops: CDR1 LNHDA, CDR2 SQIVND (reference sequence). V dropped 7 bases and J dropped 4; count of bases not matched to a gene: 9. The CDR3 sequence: CASTNRQGRNQPQHF. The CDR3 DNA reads TGTGCCAGTACTAATAGACAGGGGAGGAATCAGCCCCAGCATTTT.

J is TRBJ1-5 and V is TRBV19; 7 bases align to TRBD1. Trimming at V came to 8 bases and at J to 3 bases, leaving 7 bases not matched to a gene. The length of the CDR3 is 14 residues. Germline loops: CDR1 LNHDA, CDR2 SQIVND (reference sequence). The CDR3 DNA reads TGTGCCAGTGTAAATCAGGGGGTCAATCAGCCCCAGCATTTT. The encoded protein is CASVNQGVNQPQHF.

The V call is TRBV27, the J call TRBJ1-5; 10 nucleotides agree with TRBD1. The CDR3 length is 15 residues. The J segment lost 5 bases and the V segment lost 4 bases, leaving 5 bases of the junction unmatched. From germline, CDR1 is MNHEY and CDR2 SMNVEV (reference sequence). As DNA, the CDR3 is TGTGCCAGCAGTTATGACAGGGGGCCACATCAGCCCCAGCATTTT. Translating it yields CASSYDRGPHQPQHF.

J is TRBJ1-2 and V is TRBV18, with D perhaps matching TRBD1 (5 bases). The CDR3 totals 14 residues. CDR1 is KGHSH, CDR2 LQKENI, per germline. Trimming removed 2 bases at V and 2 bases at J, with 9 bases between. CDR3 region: CASSPGAGNYGYTF. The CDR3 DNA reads TGTGCCAGCTCACCAGGAGCAGGGAACTATGGCTACACCTTC. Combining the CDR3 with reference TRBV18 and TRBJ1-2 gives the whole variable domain NAGVMQNPRHLVRRRGQEARLRCSPMKGHSHVYWYRQLPEEGLKFMVYLQKENIIDESGMPKERFSAEFPKEGPSILRIQQVVRGDSAAYFCASSPGAGNYGYTFGSGTRLTVV.

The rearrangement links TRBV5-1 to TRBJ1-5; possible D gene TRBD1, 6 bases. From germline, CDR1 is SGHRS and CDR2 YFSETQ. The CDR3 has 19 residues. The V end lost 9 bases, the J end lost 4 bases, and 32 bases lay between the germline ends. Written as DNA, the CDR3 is TGCGCCACGATAGGGGCGGGAGGAGGGCCCACAGGGTCTAATCAGCCCCAGCATTTT. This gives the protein CATIGAGGGPTGSNQPQHF.

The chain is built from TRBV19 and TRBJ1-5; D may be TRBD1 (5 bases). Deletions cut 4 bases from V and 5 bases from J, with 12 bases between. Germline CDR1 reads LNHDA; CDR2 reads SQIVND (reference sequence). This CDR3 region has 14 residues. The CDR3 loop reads CASSNRGGHQPQHF. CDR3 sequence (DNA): TGTGCCAGTAGTAATAGGGGAGGACATCAGCCCCAGCATTTT.

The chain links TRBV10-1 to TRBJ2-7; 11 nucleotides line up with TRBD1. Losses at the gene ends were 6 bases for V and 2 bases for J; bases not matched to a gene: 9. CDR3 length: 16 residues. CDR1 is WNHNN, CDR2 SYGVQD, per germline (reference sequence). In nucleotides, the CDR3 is TGCGCCAGCAGAGTCCCGGGACAGGGGGACCCCTACGAGCAGTACTTC. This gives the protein CASRVPGQGDPYEQYF.

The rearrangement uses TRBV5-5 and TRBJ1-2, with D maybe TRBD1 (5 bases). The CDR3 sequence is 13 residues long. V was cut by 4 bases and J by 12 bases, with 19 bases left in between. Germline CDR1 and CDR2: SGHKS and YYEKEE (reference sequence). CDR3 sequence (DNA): TGTGCCAGCAGCCGTTCGACAGAGTCGGAGCACACCTTC. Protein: CASSRSTESEHTF. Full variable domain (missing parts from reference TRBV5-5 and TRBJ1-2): DAGVTQSPTHLIKTRGQQVTLRCSPISGHKSVSWYQQVLGQGPQFIFQYYEKEERGRGNFPDRFSARQFPNYSSELNVNALLLGDSALYLCASSRSTESEHTFGSGTRLTVV.

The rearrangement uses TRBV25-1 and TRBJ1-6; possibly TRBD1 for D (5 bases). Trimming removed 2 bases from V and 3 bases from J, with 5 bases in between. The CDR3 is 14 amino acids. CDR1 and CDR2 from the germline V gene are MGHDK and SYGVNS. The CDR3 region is CASSEQGYNSPLHF. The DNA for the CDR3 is TGTGCCAGCAGTGAACAGGGCTATAATTCACCCCTCCACTTT.

DNA of the CDR3: TGTGCCAGTAGTGCCAGACAGACCTCGCTCCATGAGCAGTTCTTC. Translation: CASSARQTSLHEQFF. V usage is TRBV19 and J usage is TRBJ2-1; TRBD1 is a possible D gene (5 bases). The V end lost 5 bases, the J end lost 8 bases, and 19 bases lay between the germline ends. CDR3 length equals 15 residues. Germline loops: CDR1 LNHDA, CDR2 SQIVND (reference sequence).

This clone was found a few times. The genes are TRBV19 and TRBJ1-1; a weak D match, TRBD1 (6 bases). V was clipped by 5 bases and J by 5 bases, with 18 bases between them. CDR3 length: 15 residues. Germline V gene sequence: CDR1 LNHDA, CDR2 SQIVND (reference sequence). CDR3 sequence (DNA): TGTGCCAGTAGTCCGTACGGGGGGCATTTGACTGAAGCTTTCTTT. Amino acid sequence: CASSPYGGHLTEAFF.

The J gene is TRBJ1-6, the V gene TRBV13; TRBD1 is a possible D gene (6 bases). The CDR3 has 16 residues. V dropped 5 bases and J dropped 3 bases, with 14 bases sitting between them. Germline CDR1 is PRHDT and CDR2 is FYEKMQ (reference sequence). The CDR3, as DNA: TGTGCCAGCAGCCCCGCAGGGGCCCACTATAATTCACCCCTCCACTTT. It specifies CASSPAGAHYNSPLHF. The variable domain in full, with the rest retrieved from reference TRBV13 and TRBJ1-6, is AAGVIQSPRHLIKEKRETATLKCYPIPRHDTVYWYQQGPGQDPQFLISFYEKMQSDKGSIPDRFSAQQFSDYHSELNMSSLELGDSALYFCASSPAGAHYNSPLHFGNGTRLTVT.

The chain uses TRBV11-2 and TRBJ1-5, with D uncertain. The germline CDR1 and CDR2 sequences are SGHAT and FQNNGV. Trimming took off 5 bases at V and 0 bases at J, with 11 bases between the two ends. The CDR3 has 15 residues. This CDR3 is CASSLSRDSNQPQHF. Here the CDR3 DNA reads TGTGCCAGCAGCCTAAGCCGGGATAGCAATCAGCCCCAGCATTTT.

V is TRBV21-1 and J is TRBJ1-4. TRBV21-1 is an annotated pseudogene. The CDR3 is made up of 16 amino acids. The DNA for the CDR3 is TGTGCCAGCAGCAAACCGGAAGAACGGGTTAATGAAAAACTGTTTTTT. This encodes CASSKPEERVNEKLFF.

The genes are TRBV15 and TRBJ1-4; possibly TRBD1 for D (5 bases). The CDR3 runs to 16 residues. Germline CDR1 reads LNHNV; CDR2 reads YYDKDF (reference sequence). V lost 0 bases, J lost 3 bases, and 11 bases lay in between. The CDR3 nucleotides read TGTGCCACCAGCAGAGACAAAGGGGCGGCTAATGAAAAACTGTTTTTT. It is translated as CATSRDKGAANEKLFF.

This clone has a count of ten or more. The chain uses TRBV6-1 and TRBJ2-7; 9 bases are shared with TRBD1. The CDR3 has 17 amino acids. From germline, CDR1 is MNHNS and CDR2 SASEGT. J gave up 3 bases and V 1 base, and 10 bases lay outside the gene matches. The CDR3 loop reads CASSEEPTTGGNYEQYF. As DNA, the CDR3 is TGTGCCAGCAGTGAAGAGCCGACGACAGGGGGGAACTACGAGCAGTACTTC.

The CDR3 region is CASSRGQSGNTIYF. The CDR3 coding sequence is TGTGCCAGCAGCCGGGGACAGTCTGGAAACACCATATATTTT. The chain carries TRBV4-2 and TRBJ1-3; 7 bases map to TRBD1. The CDR3 length is 14 residues. Germline V gene lookup returns CDR1 LGHNA and CDR2 YNFKEQ. J gave up 1 base and V 4 bases, and 1 base lay outside the gene matches.

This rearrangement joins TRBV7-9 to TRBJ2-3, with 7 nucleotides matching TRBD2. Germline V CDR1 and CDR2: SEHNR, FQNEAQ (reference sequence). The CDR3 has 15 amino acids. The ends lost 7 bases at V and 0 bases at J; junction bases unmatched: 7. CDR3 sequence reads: CASTVSSGSTDTQYF. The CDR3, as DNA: TGTGCCAGCACCGTTTCTAGCGGTAGCACAGATACGCAGTATTTT.

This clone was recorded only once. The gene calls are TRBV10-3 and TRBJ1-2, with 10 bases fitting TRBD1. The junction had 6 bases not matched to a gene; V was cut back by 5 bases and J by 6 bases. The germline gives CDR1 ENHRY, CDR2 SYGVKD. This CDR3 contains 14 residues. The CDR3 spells CAISTGTGADGYTF. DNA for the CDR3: TGTGCCATCAGTACCGGGACAGGGGCGGATGGCTACACCTTC.

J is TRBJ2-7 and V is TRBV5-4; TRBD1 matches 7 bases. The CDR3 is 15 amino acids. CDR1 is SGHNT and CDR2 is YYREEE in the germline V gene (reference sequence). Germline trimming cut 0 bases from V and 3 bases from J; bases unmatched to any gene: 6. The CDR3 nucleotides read TGTGCCAGCAGCTTGGACAGGGGACCTTACTACGAGCAGTACTTC. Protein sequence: CASSLDRGPYYEQYF.

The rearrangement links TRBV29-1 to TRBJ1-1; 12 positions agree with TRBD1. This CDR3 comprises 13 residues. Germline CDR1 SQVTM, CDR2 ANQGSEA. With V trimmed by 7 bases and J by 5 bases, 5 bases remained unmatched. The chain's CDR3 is CSAGTGGFTEAFF. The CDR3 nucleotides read TGCAGCGCCGGGACAGGGGGCTTTACTGAAGCTTTCTTT.